Listed below are T cell receptor beta chains from one sample, sequenced in a study of shared clonotypes between healthy human individuals. Only in-frame clones appear in the TCRdb table, and some are missing; sequencing was by immunoSEQ multiplex PCR. The repertoire holds about 1 million clones, with around 74% as singletons. Sequenced input: memory CD4+ T cells sorted from blood. All receptors come from a man younger than 30 in good health. Both conserved end residues are part of each CDR3. The D gene is left open where the match is weak. The size entry is marked missing in some rows and otherwise reads once, few, many or a size class.

j_gene: TRBJ2-7; len: 15; abundance: .; v_gene: TRBV4-3; d_gene: TRBD2; CDR3aa: CASSQSGTRSVEQYF; CDR3nt: TGCGCCAGCAGCCAATCCGGGACTAGATCCGTCGAGCAGTACTTC
j_gene: TRBJ1-3; len: 15; abundance: .; v_gene: TRBV19; d_gene: .; CDR3aa: CASSRVSAAGNTIYF; CDR3nt: TGTGCCAGTAGTAGGGTTTCGGCTGCTGGAAACACCATATATTTT
j_gene: TRBJ1-6; len: 14; abundance: .; v_gene: TRBV4-1; d_gene: .; CDR3aa: CASSEGSSNSPLHF; CDR3nt: TGCGCCAGCAGCGAGGGGAGCAGTAATTCACCCCTCCACTTT
j_gene: TRBJ2-1; len: 17; abundance: .; v_gene: TRBV9; d_gene: TRBD2; CDR3aa: CASSVGVAGGPGNEQFF; CDR3nt: TGTGCCAGCAGCGTAGGGGTAGCGGGAGGGCCAGGCAATGAGCAGTTCTTC
j_gene: TRBJ2-3; len: 20; abundance: .; v_gene: TRBV6-1; d_gene: TRBD1; CDR3aa: CASSEARGTGFRGSTDTQYF; CDR3nt: TGTGCCAGCAGTGAAGCGCGGGGGACAGGGTTTCGGGGCAGCACAGATACGCAGTATTTT
j_gene: TRBJ1-5; len: 16; abundance: few; v_gene: TRBV4-1; d_gene: TRBD1; CDR3aa: CASSQTGEGSNQPQHF; CDR3nt: TGCGCCAGCAGCCAAACAGGGGAGGGAAGCAATCAGCCCCAGCATTTT
j_gene: TRBJ2-6; len: 14; abundance: .; v_gene: TRBV5-6; d_gene: .; CDR3aa: CASSSGAGANVLTF; CDR3nt: TGTGCCAGCAGCTCGGGGGCTGGGGCCAACGTCCTGACTTTC
j_gene: TRBJ2-7; len: 12; abundance: .; v_gene: TRBV10-3; d_gene: .; CDR3aa: CAISGTNYEQYF; CDR3nt: TGTGCCATATCAGGGACGAATTACGAGCAGTACTTC
j_gene: TRBJ2-1; len: 13; abundance: .; v_gene: TRBV10-3; d_gene: TRBD2; CDR3aa: CAIRTSGRDEQFF; CDR3nt: TGTGCCATCAGGACTAGCGGGAGGGATGAGCAGTTCTTC
j_gene: TRBJ1-2; len: 14; abundance: .; v_gene: TRBV6-5; d_gene: .; CDR3aa: CASSPDRRGYGYTF; CDR3nt: TGTGCCAGCAGCCCGGACAGACGGGGGTATGGCTACACCTTC
j_gene: TRBJ2-3; len: 15; abundance: .; v_gene: TRBV29-1; d_gene: TRBD1; CDR3aa: CSVATGGFGTDTQYF; CDR3nt: TGCAGCGTCGCGACAGGGGGCTTTGGCACAGATACGCAGTATTTT
j_gene: TRBJ2-1; len: 14; abundance: few; v_gene: TRBV6-6; d_gene: .; CDR3aa: CASSYGSSYNEQFF; CDR3nt: TGTGCCAGCAGTTACGGGAGCTCCTACAATGAGCAGTTCTTC
j_gene: TRBJ2-7; len: 14; abundance: few; v_gene: TRBV16; d_gene: .; CDR3aa: CASSQSRGTYEQYF; CDR3nt: TGTGCCAGCAGCCAATCAAGGGGTACCTACGAGCAGTACTTC
j_gene: TRBJ2-5; len: 14; abundance: .; v_gene: TRBV5-1; d_gene: TRBD2; CDR3aa: CASSVGGNQETQYF; CDR3nt: TGCGCCAGCAGCGTGGGGGGGAACCAAGAGACCCAGTACTTC
j_gene: TRBJ1-3; len: 14; abundance: .; v_gene: TRBV6-1; d_gene: .; CDR3aa: CASSEDPSRNTIYF; CDR3nt: TGTGCCAGCAGTGAAGACCCCAGTAGAAACACCATATATTTT
j_gene: TRBJ1-2; len: 14; abundance: many; v_gene: TRBV4-2; d_gene: .; CDR3aa: CASSQEKVNYGYTF; CDR3nt: TGTGCCAGCAGCCAAGAGAAGGTTAACTATGGCTACACCTTC
j_gene: TRBJ2-5; len: 13; abundance: .; v_gene: TRBV7-3; d_gene: .; CDR3aa: CASSQGDQETQYF; CDR3nt: TGTGCCAGCAGCCAAGGGGACCAAGAGACCCAGTACTTC
j_gene: TRBJ2-2; len: 16; abundance: .; v_gene: TRBV10-1; d_gene: .; CDR3aa: CANLRGADTNTGELFF; CDR3nt: TGCGCCAACCTACGGGGAGCGGACACCAACACCGGGGAGCTGTTTTTT
j_gene: TRBJ2-3; len: 13; abundance: .; v_gene: TRBV2; d_gene: .; CDR3aa: CASSEVGTDTQYF; CDR3nt: TGTGCCAGCAGTGAGGTAGGGACAGATACGCAGTATTTT
j_gene: TRBJ1-2; len: 15; abundance: .; v_gene: TRBV5-6; d_gene: TRBD1; CDR3aa: CASSFRTGAVYGYTF; CDR3nt: TGTGCCAGCAGCTTTCGGACAGGGGCGGTCTATGGCTACACCTTC
j_gene: TRBJ2-3; len: 15; abundance: .; v_gene: TRBV9; d_gene: .; CDR3aa: CASSEGGARTDTQYF; CDR3nt: TGTGCCAGCAGCGAGGGGGGGGCCCGCACAGATACGCAGTATTTT
j_gene: TRBJ2-3; len: 13; abundance: .; v_gene: TRBV14; d_gene: .; CDR3aa: CASSQNEGNTQYF; CDR3nt: TGTGCCAGCAGCCAAAATGAGGGCAATACGCAGTATTTT